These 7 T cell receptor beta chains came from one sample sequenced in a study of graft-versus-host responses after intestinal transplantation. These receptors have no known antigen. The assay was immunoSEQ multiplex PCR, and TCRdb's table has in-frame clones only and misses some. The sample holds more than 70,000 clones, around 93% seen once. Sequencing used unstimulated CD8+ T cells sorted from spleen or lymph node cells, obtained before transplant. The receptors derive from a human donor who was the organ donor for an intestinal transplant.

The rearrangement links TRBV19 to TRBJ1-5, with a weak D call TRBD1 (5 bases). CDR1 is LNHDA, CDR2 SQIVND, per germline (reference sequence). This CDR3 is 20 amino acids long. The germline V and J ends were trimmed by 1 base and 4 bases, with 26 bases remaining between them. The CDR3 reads CASSIVLSRTGQWRNQPQHF. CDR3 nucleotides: TGTGCCAGTAGTATAGTTCTAAGCCGAACCGGACAATGGAGAAATCAGCCCCAGCATTTT.

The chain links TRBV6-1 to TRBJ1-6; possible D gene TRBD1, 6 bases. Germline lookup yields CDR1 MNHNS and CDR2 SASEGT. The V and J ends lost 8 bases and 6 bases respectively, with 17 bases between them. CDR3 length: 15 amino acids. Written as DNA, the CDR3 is TGTGCCAGCTACCCGAGGGGGGGAACTAATTCACCCCTCCACTTT. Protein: CASYPRGGTNSPLHF.

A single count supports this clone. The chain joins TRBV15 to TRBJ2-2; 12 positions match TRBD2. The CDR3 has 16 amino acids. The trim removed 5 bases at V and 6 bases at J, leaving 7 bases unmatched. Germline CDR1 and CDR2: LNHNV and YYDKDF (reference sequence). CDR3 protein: CATSSGLAGLAGELFF. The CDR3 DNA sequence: TGTGCCACCAGCTCAGGACTAGCGGGGTTGGCCGGGGAGCTGTTTTTT.

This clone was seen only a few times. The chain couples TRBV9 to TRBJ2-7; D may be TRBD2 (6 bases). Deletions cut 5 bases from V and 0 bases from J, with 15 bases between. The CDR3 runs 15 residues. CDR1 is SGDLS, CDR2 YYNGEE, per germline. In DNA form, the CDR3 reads TGTGCCAGCAGTATGGGGACTGGCAGCTCCTACGAGCAGTACTTC. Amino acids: CASSMGTGSSYEQYF.

CDR3 bases: TGTGCCAGCAGCGTAGGAGGGCGGGGGTACCGAGGACTACCTAGCACCGGGGAGCTGTTTTTT. Translated: CASSVGGRGYRGLPSTGELFF. The rearrangement uses TRBV9 and TRBJ2-2; 7 bases line up with TRBD2. Per the germline V gene, CDR1 is SGDLS and CDR2 is YYNGEE. The CDR3 is 21 residues long. The trim removed 0 bases at V and 4 bases at J, leaving 21 bases unmatched.

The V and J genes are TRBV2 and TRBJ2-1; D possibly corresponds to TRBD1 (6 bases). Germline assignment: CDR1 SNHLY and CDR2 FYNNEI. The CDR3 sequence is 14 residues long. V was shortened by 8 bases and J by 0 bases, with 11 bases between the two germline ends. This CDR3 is CASGGGSSYNEQFF. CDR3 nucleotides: TGTGCCAGCGGGGGCGGAAGCTCCTACAATGAGCAGTTCTTC.

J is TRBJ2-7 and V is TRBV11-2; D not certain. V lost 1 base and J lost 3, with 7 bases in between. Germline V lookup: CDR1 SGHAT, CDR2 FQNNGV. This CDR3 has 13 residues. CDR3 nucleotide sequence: TGTGCCAGCAGCTTAGTACAGAACTACGAGCAGTACTTC. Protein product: CASSLVQNYEQYF. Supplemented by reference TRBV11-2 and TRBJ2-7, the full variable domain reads EAGVAQSPRYKIIEKRQSVAFWCNPISGHATLYWYQQILGQGPKLLIQFQNNGVVDDSQLPKDRFSAERLKGVDSTLKIQPAKLEDSAVYLCASSLVQNYEQYFGPGTRLTVT.